The entry that follows covers one TCR beta chain sequence. The target of this receptor is not known. Base qualities are not provided; no much larger clone lies one nucleotide away. The cohort was made up of 666 healthy bone marrow donors. At the time of sampling, every cohort member was nominally healthy, though immune exposures that went unrecorded were likely present. The donor tested CMV seropositive, placing the donor among the 289 seropositive members of the cohort. A peripheral blood sample was provided by each donor, and peripheral blood mononuclear cells were used for TCR beta sequencing. The Qiagen DNeasy Blood Extraction Kit was used to extract genomic DNA from the blood cell samples. This entry belongs to a study of cytomegalovirus exposure and HLA in healthy donors (dated by TCRdb to 2016 to 2017). With regard to the full study: According to an earlier analysis of several hundred of the donors, 150 million to 200 million T cells yielded some 120 million unique TCR beta sequences and approximately 300 Gb of sequence data. About 300 gigabases of sequencing data and approximately 93 million unique TCR sequences were included in an early release covering over 600 HLA-typed donors. Of the approximately 400 genotyped donors, approximately 83% fell in the genetic ancestry cluster associated with self-reported Caucasian donors. The study was designed to test whether signatures of past pathogen exposure could be identified by cataloging public T cell receptors. The study profiled the T cell repertoires of about 640 subjects by immunosequencing and related them to cytomegalovirus serostatus. A separate validation cohort of roughly 120 different subjects was used in addition to the roughly 700-subject first cohort. To predict cytomegalovirus infection status, the study combined high-throughput TCR immunosequencing, statistical association of individual TCRs with disease status, and machine learning. A later analysis re-examined previously published TCR beta repertoires from 610 or so donors and added high-resolution HLA genotyping to investigate patterns of TCR occurrence. The later analysis used no new phenotypic data to find candidate immune exposures, relying instead on TCR beta sequences and their occurrence across donors. To decide whether each TCR beta V gene segment behaved as functional or pseudogenic, an earlier analysis of some 600 of the donors relied on high-throughput TCR beta sequencing. Donor age, sex, ethnicity and CMV serostatus were compiled alongside the repertoire data. A later genetic analysis used genome-wide SNP genotypes for about 65% of the 666 donors, treating that subset as a discovery cohort. All discovery cohort repertoires had been generated on a single sequencing platform. HLA typing included class I and class II loci at four-digit resolution. Typing coverage differed by locus: A, B, C, DRB1 and DQB1 were typed in roughly 629-630 donors, DQA1 in around 500, DPA1 in 600 to 610, and DPB1 in approximately 450. Because of strong linkage in the cohort, a handful of DR-DQ haplotypes were treated as single units for association and clustering. Among about 390 genotyped donors of the cohort, an average of around 240,000 unique TCR beta nucleotide sequences were sequenced per donor, about a sixth of them non-productive.

Overall results and qualifications from the work: Immune exposure information for the cohort was limited to CMV serostatus. The classifier was reported to diagnose cytomegalovirus status with high specificity and sensitivity in both the original cohort and the validation cohort. This cohort had only TCR beta chains sequenced, and the lack of alpha or paired-chain data limited which features could be detected. In a later analysis, HLA-associated TCR beta chains were found to be more clonally expanded and to have lower generation probabilities than equally common non-associated chains. Most TCR sequences were observed very rarely across donors, whereas some public TCRs were present in many individuals. Because counts were too low, 15 to 20 rarely observed V segments, including chromosome 9 orphons, were excluded from the earlier analysis of under 650 of the donors. In vitro tests confirmed that a few of the cytomegalovirus-associated TCR beta chains recognize cytomegalovirus antigens. According to a later analysis, parvovirus B19, influenza, CMV and Epstein-Barr virus appeared linked to several top co-occurrence clusters. It was suggested by the authors that the approach could potentially be generalized to other disease states and immunological phenotypes. Strong co-occurrence of HLA alleles, especially DR and DQ, made assigning TCR associations to individual alleles difficult. The presence/absence analyses assumed that sequencing depth was roughly uniform across donors, and that assumption may not be true. Most CMV-associated TCR beta chains appeared to be HLA-restricted in a later analysis, and the HLA associations seemed to be driven largely by CMV exposure. The 87-base-pair reads could not distinguish some IMGT-functional V segments, including TRBV6-2 and TRBV6-3, so those segments were excluded. A total of roughly 160 TCR beta chains were listed by the study as associated with cytomegalovirus. Because some donors lacked HLA typing at each locus, the association tests relied only on the typed subset. In a later analysis, the rate of TCR association differed among HLA loci, with DRB1 alleles having the most associated TCRs and HLA-C alleles having the fewest. Linkage disequilibrium might explain the correlated functional status among segregating V segments, but an unknown experimental factor could not be ruled out. At a false discovery rate of 0.05, a later analysis linked 15,000 to 20,000 TCR beta sequences to specific HLA alleles. A cluster of highly shared sequence variants was judged likely to be a technical artifact of the sequencing pipeline. A later genetic analysis associated a missense DCLRE1C variant with V-gene and J-gene trimming of TCR beta chains, and an independent cohort replicated the association. A further reported finding was that TCR beta sequences accurately predicted the HLA-A and HLA-B alleles for most subjects in the first cohort. Broadly in line with IMGT annotations, most TCR beta V segments showed up in productive rearrangements about 87% or about 30% of the time in an earlier analysis of 450 to 600 of the donors. A later genetic analysis reported fewer N-insertions in productive TCRs among donors in an Asian-associated ancestry cluster than the roughly 700-donor mean.

The CDR3 sequence holds 14 residues, the cysteine and phenylalanine included. Of all the DNA, just the CDR3 is kept, 42 bases in frame from base 1. Trimming removed 2 bases from V and 2 bases from J, leaving 9 bases between the germline ends. The germline V gene (reference sequence) sets CDR1 to MNHEY and CDR2 to SMNVEV. Library creation used the immunoSEQ multiplex PCR assay. A mixture of 60 forward primers for TCR Vbeta segments and 13 reverse primers for TCR Jbeta segments was used in the multiplex PCR. A multiplex PCR assay on genomic DNA amplified the CDR3 region of rearranged TCR beta genes. The amplified TCR beta libraries were sequenced on the Illumina HiSeq System as 87-base-pair reads. As for the original processing: In a later analysis, 77 million or so unique TCR beta chains were counted across the 500 to 850 repertoires, and around 11 million of these chains were shared by at least two donors. A nearest-neighbor algorithm error-corrected the raw reads and collapsed the reads into unique sequences, merging closely related sequences to remove PCR and sequencing errors. To assign V, D and J gene segments, CDR3 sequences were aligned to IMGT reference sequences. Each retained sequence needed at least a six-nucleotide match to both a V gene segment and a J gene segment. A rearrangement was called productive if the CDR3 had no stop codons and remained in frame with V and J, and every other rearrangement was called non-productive. Following IMGT convention, CDR3 was defined as the stretch from the second conserved V-encoded cysteine up to the conserved J-encoded phenylalanine. In an earlier analysis of 550 to 650 of the donors, sequences lacking an unambiguous match to a single V gene segment were excluded. In an earlier analysis of approximately 500 of the donors, a V segment was called functional when productive rearrangements were above 56.7%, and segregating when the standard deviation between donors exceeded 5%. A statistical classification framework was built for diagnosing cytomegalovirus status from the catalog of TCR beta chain sequences. A later analysis assigned V and J genes by comparing TCR nucleotide sequences with IMGT/GENE-DB human TR gene sequences. Using the TCRdist pipeline, a later analysis assigned CDR3 sequences along with most-parsimonious VDJ recombination scenarios. In a later analysis, every TCR beta chain was defined by the combination of its CDR3 amino acid sequence and its V-gene family, and reads without a unique V-gene family were dropped. A later analysis removed 500 to 650 highly shared, low-generation-probability nucleotide sequences to deal with suspected cross-contamination and a sequencing artifact. In a later analysis, a clonal expansion index for each public chain was calculated from normalized within-repertoire ranks of inferred template counts. In a later analysis, generation probabilities were computed with a VDJ recombination model fitted to out-of-frame rearrangements, and the resulting probabilities were checked against IGoR. In a later analysis, TCR-TCR, TCR-HLA and TCR-CMV co-occurrence was scored with hypergeometric tests, and a repertoire-size bias correction was applied to TCR pairs. False discovery rates were estimated in a later analysis by permuting HLA or CMV assignments 20 times. In a later analysis, co-occurring TCRs were grouped using DBSCAN, and TCRdist sequence similarity was added for clustering within HLA-allele-positive subsets. Repertoires with fewer than 30,000 or more than 120,000 public chains, plus five repertoires with anomalous nucleotide sharing, were excluded from co-occurrence clustering. TCRdb obtained this table from immuneACCESS and retained in-frame rearrangements with V and J assigned. These tables miss some clones; where compared with another copy, unresolved V genes account for less than half of the shortfall, and the remainder is unexplained. V, J and clone size are those of that table, while D and trimming were read from the DNA. The sample profile shows about 160,000 clones; roughly three quarters of them were found once. Jointly, the top ten make up roughly 4.5% of the sample.

Sequenced material: PBMCs. The clonotype comes from a man aged 18 to 29 in good health and CMV-seropositive. Recombination joined TRBV27 with TRBJ2-5; TRBD1 might be the D gene, on 5 matching bases. The CDR3 has the sequence CASSLQGLQETQYF. The DNA sequence is TGTGCCAGCAGTTTACAGGGATTACAAGAGACCCAGTACTTC.